The 32 T cell receptor beta chains in this list originate from one sample, sequenced in a study of cytomegalovirus exposure and HLA in healthy donors. Clones were sequenced by immunoSEQ multiplex PCR, and TCRdb holds only the in-frame ones, with some missing. The sample holds some 150,000 clones, 86% seen once. The sample taken for sequencing was PBMCs. These receptors were collected from a man aged 18-30 years in good health and CMV-seropositive.

The chain combines TRBV11-3 with TRBJ1-1; a possible D gene is TRBD1 (6 bases). The CDR3 length is 14 residues. Trimming left V 4 bases short and J 1 base short, with 10 bases between. Germline V gene sequence: CDR1 SGHNT, CDR2 YENEEA. CDR3 sequence reads: CASSSTGSNTEAFF. The CDR3 DNA reads TGTGCCAGCAGCTCGACAGGATCGAACACTGAAGCTTTCTTT.

This clone was seen only once. The chain recombines TRBV6-5 with TRBJ2-2; TRBD1 aligns across 10 bases. The trim removed 0 bases at V and 6 bases at J, leaving 4 bases unmatched. CDR3 size: 16 residues. Germline-derived CDR1 and CDR2 are MNHEY and SVGAGI. The CDR3 region is CASSYSRGQGAGELFF. CDR3 DNA: TGTGCCAGCAGTTACTCGAGAGGACAGGGGGCCGGGGAGCTGTTTTTT.

The V call is TRBV11-2, the J call TRBJ2-5; 7 nucleotides line up with TRBD2. CDR3 length: 15 residues. Trimming cost V 1 base and J 6 bases; bases outside gene matches: 8. Per germline, CDR1 SGHAT and CDR2 FQNNGV. CDR3 amino acids: CASSLGVGGSKTQYF. DNA for the CDR3: TGTGCCAGCAGCTTAGGGGTCGGGGGGAGTAAGACCCAGTACTTC. Full variable domain (rest looked up from reference TRBV11-2 and TRBJ2-5): EAGVAQSPRYKIIEKRQSVAFWCNPISGHATLYWYQQILGQGPKLLIQFQNNGVVDDSQLPKDRFSAERLKGVDSTLKIQPAKLEDSAVYLCASSLGVGGSKTQYFGPGTRLLVL.

The chain recombines TRBV10-3 with TRBJ1-1; 7 bases are a match to TRBD1. The CDR3 totals 13 residues. V trimming: 3 bases; J trimming: 5 bases; junction bases outside the gene matches: 3. Germline assignment: CDR1 ENHRY and CDR2 SYGVKD. CDR3 DNA sequence: TGTGCCATCAGTGAAACAGGGGTTACTGAAGCTTTCTTT. Translating it yields CAISETGVTEAFF.

This clone turned up a few times. The chain couples TRBV11-3 to TRBJ1-1, with TRBD1 as a possible D gene (5 bases). CDR1 is SGHNT and CDR2 is YENEEA in the germline V gene. V lost 1 base, J lost 8 bases, and 14 bases lay in between. The CDR3 loop spans 14 amino acids. CDR3: CASSLVRRVREAFF. The CDR3 nucleotides are TGTGCCAGCAGCTTAGTCCGCAGGGTTAGGGAAGCTTTCTTT.

The chain joins TRBV11-1 to TRBJ2-7; the match to TRBD2 covers 7 bases. After removal of 4 bases from V and 3 bases from J, the junction contained 6 bases not matched to a gene. The V gene's germline CDR1 is SGHAT and CDR2 FQDESV (reference sequence). CDR3 length equals 14 residues. CDR3: CASSSARGSYEQYF. The CDR3 DNA follows: TGTGCCAGCAGCTCCGCTCGCGGGAGCTACGAGCAGTACTTC.

The gene calls are TRBV4-3 and TRBJ2-1, with D possibly being TRBD1 (7 bases). This CDR3 comprises 16 residues. V was pared by 7 bases and J by 7 bases, with 23 bases between. CDR1 is LGHNA and CDR2 is YSLEER in the germline V gene. The CDR3 loop is CASTTSVRRGQNEQFF. The CDR3 DNA is TGCGCCAGCACCACCTCAGTCAGGAGGGGGCAGAATGAGCAGTTCTTC.

This clone has just one count. The chain couples TRBV5-6 to TRBJ1-1, with no clear D. This CDR3 has 13 residues. Germline assignment: CDR1 SGHDT and CDR2 YYEEEE. V was shortened by 7 bases and J by 2 bases, with 12 bases between the two germline ends. CDR3 in amino acids: CASGGLSNTEAFF. The DNA of the CDR3 is TGTGCCAGCGGAGGACTGAGTAACACTGAAGCTTTCTTT.

Concerning this clone: This CDR3 is also generated by other DNA sequences in the sample. The V gene is TRBV4-3, the J gene TRBJ2-1; 14 bases align to TRBD2. Germline lookup yields CDR1 LGHNA and CDR2 YSLEER. This CDR3 is 16 amino acids long. The ends lost 3 bases at V and 4 bases at J; junction bases unmatched: 2. This CDR3 reads CASSQGLAGVYNEQFF. The CDR3 coding sequence is TGCGCCAGCAGCCAGGGACTAGCGGGAGTTTACAATGAGCAGTTCTTC.

This chain connects TRBV18 to TRBJ2-6, with 8 bases matching TRBD1. This CDR3 is built from 15 residues. With V trimmed by 6 bases and J by 2 bases, 3 bases remained unmatched. From germline, CDR1 is KGHSH and CDR2 LQKENI. For the CDR3, the DNA is TGTGCCAGCTCCAAACAGGGGGCTGGGGCCAACGTCCTGACTTTC. Translated: CASSKQGAGANVLTF. Full variable domain (outside the CDR3, taken from reference TRBV18 and TRBJ2-6): NAGVMQNPRHLVRRRGQEARLRCSPMKGHSHVYWYRQLPEEGLKFMVYLQKENIIDESGMPKERFSAEFPKEGPSILRIQQVVRGDSAAYFCASSKQGAGANVLTFGAGSRLTVL.

The gene calls are TRBV7-8 and TRBJ2-5; TRBD1 might be the D (6 bases). The CDR3 is 17 residues long. Trimming stripped 3 bases from V and 4 bases from J, with 21 bases between. In germline, CDR1 is SGHVS, CDR2 FQNEAQ. CDR3 nucleotide sequence: TGTGCCAGCAGCTTCCCCTCGGGACACCACAGCCCAGAGACCCAGTACTTC. Encoded protein: CASSFPSGHHSPETQYF.

The chain uses TRBV27 and TRBJ1-1; 8 positions match TRBD1. Trimming took 5 bases from V and 6 from J; bases not matched to a gene: 5. This CDR3 contains 13 residues. The germline CDR1 and CDR2 sequences are MNHEY and SMNVEV (reference sequence). This CDR3 reads CASSRQGISEAFF. Here the CDR3 DNA reads TGTGCCAGCAGTAGACAGGGGATCTCTGAAGCTTTCTTT.

This clone showed up just a few times. The chain links TRBV12-5 to TRBJ2-1; D is unclear. From germline, CDR1 is LGHNT and CDR2 FRNRAP. The ends were cut back, 6 bases at V and 5 bases at J, with 11 bases in the middle. The CDR3 totals 13 residues. The CDR3 sequence: CASGAAENNEQFF. CDR3 DNA: TGTGCTAGTGGGGCCGCCGAAAACAATGAGCAGTTCTTC. The variable domain in full, with the rest retrieved from reference TRBV12-5 and TRBJ2-1, is DARVTQTPRHKVTEMGQEVTMRCQPILGHNTVFWYRQTMMQGLELLAYFRNRAPLDDSGMPKDRFSAEMPDATLATLKIQPSEPRDSAVYFCASGAAENNEQFFGPGTRLTVL.

This clone was recorded only once. The J gene is TRBJ2-2, the V gene TRBV10-1, with 8 bases that match TRBD1. The CDR3 extends over 14 amino acids. CDR1 and CDR2 (germline): WNHNN, SYGVQD (reference sequence). V was pared by 6 bases and J by 7 bases, with 7 bases of the junction left unmatched. The CDR3 bases are TGCGCCAGCAGCGACCAGGGGGCCGACGGGGAGCTGTTTTTT. Its protein product is CASSDQGADGELFF.

The V gene is TRBV5-5, the J gene TRBJ2-7, with D possibly being TRBD2 (6 bases). The germline gives CDR1 SGHKS, CDR2 YYEKEE (reference sequence). Trimming stripped 0 bases from V and 2 bases from J, with 9 bases between. The CDR3 has 14 residues. CDR3 in DNA: TGTGCCAGCAGCTTGGACCCGGGGGCCTACGAGCAGTACTTC. Protein product: CASSLDPGAYEQYF.

CDR3 sequence: CASSFPGQSTDTQYF. As DNA, the CDR3 is TGCGCCAGCAGCTTCCCGGGACAGAGCACAGATACGCAGTATTTT. The chain joins TRBV5-1 to TRBJ2-3; 7 bases match TRBD1. Germline CDR1 SGHRS, CDR2 YFSETQ. This CDR3 has 15 residues. J was trimmed by 0 bases and V by 2 bases; bases with no gene match: 3. Filled out from reference TRBV5-1 and TRBJ2-3, the complete variable domain reads KAGVTQTPRYLIKTRGQQVTLSCSPISGHRSVSWYQQTPGQGLQFLFEYFSETQRNKGNFPGRFSGRQFSNSRSEMNVSTLELGDSALYLCASSFPGQSTDTQYFGPGTRLTVL.

The rearrangement joins TRBV9 to TRBJ2-3; 7 nucleotides align to TRBD1. V gave up 4 bases and J gave up 4 bases; unmatched junction bases: 3. CDR1 is SGDLS, CDR2 YYNGEE, per germline. The CDR3 sequence is 13 residues long. The CDR3 here is CASSRDSPDTQYF. The CDR3 DNA sequence: TGTGCCAGCAGCCGGGACAGCCCAGATACGCAGTATTTT.

The chain joins TRBV5-4 to TRBJ2-1; 10 bases match TRBD2. This CDR3 region has 15 residues. CDR1 is SGHNT and CDR2 is YYREEE in the germline V gene (reference sequence). Trimming cost V 4 bases and J 5 bases; bases outside gene matches: 6. CDR3 residues: CASSPGTSVDNEQFF. CDR3 sequence (DNA): TGTGCCAGCAGCCCCGGGACTAGCGTAGACAATGAGCAGTTCTTC. The full variable domain, in which reference TRBV5-4 and TRBJ2-1 provide the parts outside the CDR3, is ETGVTQSPTHLIKTRGQQVTLRCSSQSGHNTVSWYQQALGQGPQFIFQYYREEENGRGNFPPRFSGLQFPNYSSELNVNALELDDSALYLCASSPGTSVDNEQFFGPGTRLTVL.

The chain couples TRBV11-2 to TRBJ2-3; the D gene is possibly TRBD2 (6 bases). Deletions cut 0 bases from V and 4 bases from J, with 8 bases between. CDR1 and CDR2 (germline): SGHAT, FQNNGV. The CDR3 contains 14 residues. CDR3 DNA sequence: TGTGCCAGCAGCTTAGAGCGGGGTTCAGATACGCAGTATTTT. It translates to CASSLERGSDTQYF.

The rearrangement joins TRBV7-3 to TRBJ2-5; weak D call: TRBD1 (5 bases). CDR3 length: 13 amino acids. The V end was cut by 5 bases, the J end by 3 bases, with 10 bases between. CDR1 SGHTA and CDR2 FQGTGA come from the germline V gene. For the CDR3, the DNA is TGTGCCAGCAGCCTAGACAGCGAAGAGACCCAGTACTTC. Its translation is CASSLDSEETQYF.

V and J are TRBV9 and TRBJ1-2; no clear D. V dropped 1 base and J dropped 2 bases, with 9 bases sitting between them. The germline CDR1 and CDR2 sequences are SGDLS and YYNGEE. This CDR3 is built from 14 residues. The CDR3 spells CASSVSAENYGYTF. DNA for the CDR3: TGTGCCAGCAGCGTATCAGCGGAAAACTATGGCTACACCTTC.

The chain is built from TRBV7-6 and TRBJ1-6; 10 bases are a match to TRBD1. V dropped 5 bases and J dropped 2; count of bases not matched to a gene: 3. Per the germline V gene, CDR1 is SGHVS and CDR2 is FNYEAQ. CDR3 length: 16 amino acids. CDR3 DNA sequence: TGTGCCAGCAGCCAGGGACAGGGGACCTATAATTCACCCCTCCACTTT. It translates to CASSQGQGTYNSPLHF.

This clone has ten or more counts. The chain couples TRBV11-2 to TRBJ2-7, with a tentative D call TRBD2 (6 bases). V shed 2 bases and J shed 7 bases, with 18 bases lying between them. CDR3 size: 15 residues. Germline-derived CDR1 and CDR2 are SGHAT and FQNNGV. The CDR3: CASSLQTGSAGEQYF. For the CDR3, the DNA is TGTGCCAGCAGCTTACAAACGGGATCGGCGGGGGAGCAGTACTTC.

This clone was detected only a few times. The chain carries TRBV4-1 and TRBJ2-5; 7 positions agree with TRBD1. In germline, CDR1 is MGHRA, CDR2 YSYEKL. Germline trimming cut 6 bases from V and 2 bases from J; bases unmatched to any gene: 6. The CDR3 runs 14 residues. The CDR3 nucleotides are TGCGCCAGCAGGGCGACAGGGCTACAAGAGACCCAGTACTTC. It yields the protein CASRATGLQETQYF.

V usage is TRBV5-5 and J usage is TRBJ2-2; 14 nucleotides agree with TRBD2. The J segment lost 1 base and the V segment lost 0 bases, leaving 2 bases of the junction unmatched. This CDR3 comprises 18 residues. Germline loops: CDR1 SGHKS, CDR2 YYEKEE (reference sequence). The CDR3 spells CASSLGLAGGVNTGELFF. CDR3 nucleotides: TGTGCCAGCAGCTTGGGACTAGCGGGAGGGGTGAACACCGGGGAGCTGTTTTTT.

This clone was observed a few times. V gene TRBV19 combines with J gene TRBJ1-5, with TRBD1 identical over 8 bases. From germline, CDR1 is LNHDA and CDR2 SQIVND (reference sequence). This CDR3 is built from 15 residues. The V and J ends lost 7 bases and 0 bases, in that order; junction bases with no gene match: 5. The CDR3, as DNA: TGTGCCAGTAAGGACAGGGCCTATAGCAATCAGCCCCAGCATTTT. The encoded protein is CASKDRAYSNQPQHF.

This clone was observed once. The gene calls are TRBV29-1 and TRBJ2-7; 10 nucleotides match TRBD2. V lost 1 base, J lost 8 bases, and 8 bases stayed unmatched. Looked up from germline, CDR1 is SQVTM and CDR2 is ANQGSEA. The CDR3 consists of 14 residues. This CDR3 reads CSVEVLSGRAKQYF. DNA for the CDR3: TGCAGCGTTGAAGTACTAAGCGGGAGGGCCAAGCAGTACTTC.

V gene TRBV4-1 combines with J gene TRBJ2-2; possibly TRBD1 for D (5 bases). The CDR3 extends over 14 amino acids. CDR1 and CDR2 from the germline V gene are MGHRA and YSYEKL. Trimming took 3 bases from V and 4 from J, leaving 9 bases between them. Here the CDR3 reads CASSHPGRTGELFF. CDR3 coding DNA: TGCGCCAGCAGCCATCCAGGGCGCACCGGGGAGCTGTTTTTT.

The chain carries TRBV6-6 and TRBJ2-4; 7 nucleotides line up with TRBD1. The CDR3 length is 13 residues. In germline, CDR1 is MNHNY, CDR2 SVGAGI (reference sequence). After removal of 6 bases from V and 11 bases from J, the junction contained 10 bases not matched to a gene. CDR3 bases: TGTGCCAGCAGCATTGGCGGACAGGACGTTCAGTACTTC. Translation gives CASSIGGQDVQYF.

The rearrangement uses TRBV5-1 and TRBJ1-1, with 8 bases matching TRBD1. Looked up from germline, CDR1 is SGHRS and CDR2 is YFSETQ. This CDR3 spans 17 amino acids. J was trimmed by 6 bases and V by 2 bases; bases with no gene match: 15. The CDR3: CASSFGQGRGLRAEAFF. The CDR3 DNA reads TGCGCCAGCAGCTTCGGACAGGGTCGGGGTTTAAGGGCTGAAGCTTTCTTT.

In DNA, the CDR3 is TGTGCCAGCAGCCCATTAATCTCCGGGACAGGGGAGGCCGAGCAGTACTTC. It specifies CASSPLISGTGEAEQYF. The chain is built from TRBV4-2 and TRBJ2-7, with 10 bases lining up with TRBD1. Trimming took 4 bases from V and 6 from J; bases not matched to a gene: 15. The CDR3 is 17 residues long. Per the germline V gene, CDR1 is LGHNA and CDR2 is YNFKEQ.

This clone was counted once. The gene calls are TRBV4-3 and TRBJ2-2, with TRBD2 matching 9 bases. Trimming at V came to 0 bases and at J to 5 bases, leaving 7 bases not matched to a gene. This CDR3 has 17 residues. Germline CDR1 reads LGHNA; CDR2 reads YSLEER. CDR3 region: CASSQDNLAGSTGELFF. The CDR3 DNA sequence: TGCGCCAGCAGCCAAGATAATCTAGCGGGGAGTACCGGGGAGCTGTTTTTT.